The 15 T cell receptor beta chains reported below all come from one sample, sequenced in a study of T-cell memory formation after mild COVID-19. TCRdb redid the calling of the 5' RACE reads with MiXCR, one entry per CDR3 protein. The data show 250,000 to 350,000 distinct CDR3 sequences, with approximately 16% seen just once and roughly 20% held by the top ten. The sequencing input was PBMCs or a T cell subset sorted from them (not recorded which). All receptors come from a man between 18 and 35 years old who had mild COVID-19 (a few samples of this study predate the infection). Cell type and time point are not known.

This sequence joins TRBV7-9 and TRBJ2-3; the match to TRBD2 covers 13 bases. Germline CDR1 SEHNR, CDR2 FQNEAQ (reference sequence). The V gene end was trimmed by 3 bases and the J gene end by 7 bases; junction bases not matched to a gene: 10. This CDR3 is 17 amino acids long. CDR3 in DNA: TGTGCCAGCAGCTTCCTCGCACTAGCGGGGGGGCCAAATACGCAGTATTTT. It is translated as CASSFLALAGGPNTQYF.

CDR3 coding DNA: TGTGCCAGCAGCGGCGGAGGGACAGGGGGAGGTCAGCCCCAGCATTTT. It is translated as CASSGGGTGGGQPQHF. The V and J genes are TRBV28 and TRBJ1-5; the match to TRBD1 covers 11 bases. V was clipped by 6 bases and J by 6 bases; unmatched bases: 10. The CDR3 loop spans 16 amino acids. Looked up from germline, CDR1 is MDHEN and CDR2 is SYDVKM.

The chain employs TRBV6-2 or TRBV6-3 and TRBJ2-7, with TRBD2 matching over 10 bases. Germline V lookup: CDR1 MNHEY, CDR2 SVGEGT. This CDR3 spans 15 amino acids. V shed 2 bases and J 3 bases; nucleotides not matched to a gene: 4. CDR3 sequence (DNA): TGTGCCAGCAGTTACCCACTAGCGGGGAACTACGAGCAGTACTTC. It specifies CASSYPLAGNYEQYF.

The CDR3 loop is CASNNRDRVQDTQYF. The CDR3 DNA is TGTGCCAGCAACAACCGGGACCGAGTTCAAGATACGCAGTATTTT. J is TRBJ2-3 and V is TRBV12-3 or TRBV12-4; D possibly uses TRBD1 or TRBD2 (5 bases each). V lost 7 bases and J 5 bases, leaving 19 bases between the germline ends. The CDR3 has 15 amino acids.

This clonotype was detected only a few times. The chain joins TRBV6-5 to TRBJ1-4; no reliable D call. This CDR3 has 15 amino acids. Germline CDR1 MNHEY, CDR2 SVGAGI. V gave up 5 bases and J gave up 1 base, with 11 bases separating them. CDR3 region: CASSQDPVTNEKLFF. CDR3 sequence (DNA): TGTGCCAGCAGTCAGGACCCGGTAACTAATGAAAAACTGTTTTTT.

J is TRBJ1-1 and V is TRBV6-5, with a weak D call TRBD1 (6 bases). V was trimmed by 6 bases and J by 5 bases, leaving 16 bases between them. The length of the CDR3 is 14 residues. The V gene's germline CDR1 is MNHEY and CDR2 SVGAGI. DNA of the CDR3: TGTGCCAGCAGCCCCAGGGGCGGTAAAACTGAAGCTTTCTTT. This encodes CASSPRGGKTEAFF.

This clonotype was observed a few times. The chain employs TRBV5-1 and TRBJ2-1, with 8 bases aligning to TRBD1. V shed 3 bases, J shed 9 bases, and the junction held 2 bases outside the gene matches. In germline, CDR1 is SGHRS, CDR2 YFSETQ. The CDR3 runs 12 residues. CDR3 nucleotides: TGCGCCAGCAGCTGGACAGGGACTGAGCAGTTCTTC. Protein product: CASSWTGTEQFF. Full variable domain (remainder filled in from reference TRBV5-1 and TRBJ2-1): KAGVTQTPRYLIKTRGQQVTLSCSPISGHRSVSWYQQTPGQGLQFLFEYFSETQRNKGNFPGRFSGRQFSNSRSEMNVSTLELGDSALYLCASSWTGTEQFFGPGTRLTVL.

The rearrangement joins TRBV27 to TRBJ1-1; D gene uncertain. This CDR3 region has 14 residues. V was cut by 5 bases and J by 9 bases, with 19 bases left in between. Germline CDR1 reads MNHEY; CDR2 reads SMNVEV (reference sequence). CDR3: CASSEFSWGAQAFF. CDR3 nucleotide sequence: TGTGCCAGCAGTGAGTTTTCTTGGGGTGCACAAGCTTTCTTT.

The chain uses TRBV15 and TRBJ2-2, with D possibly TRBD1 on 6 matching bases. The CDR3 is 20 amino acids. Trimming removed 5 bases from V and 6 bases from J, with 31 bases in between. Germline V gene data show CDR1 as LNHNV and CDR2 as YYDKDF (reference sequence). CDR3 DNA sequence: TGTGCCACCAGCGACCCCCACCAGCAAGAACTGGCTCAGGGGCCCGGGGAGCTGTTTTTT. Translating gives CATSDPHQQELAQGPGELFF.

This sequence joins TRBV20-1 and TRBJ2-1; D gene unclear. Between the trimmed V and J ends, which lost 4 bases and 5 bases, there was a span of 12 bases. The CDR3 has 13 residues. Germline assignment: CDR1 DFQATT and CDR2 SNEGSKA (reference sequence). The CDR3 reads CSAMRIPNNEQFF. The CDR3 nucleotides read TGCAGTGCTATGCGGATACCGAACAATGAGCAGTTCTTC.

This chain links TRBV15 with TRBJ2-5, with 9 bases lining up with TRBD2. This CDR3 is 14 amino acids long. Germline values: CDR1 LNHNV, CDR2 YYDKDF (reference sequence). V shed 6 bases, J shed 2 bases, and the junction held 4 bases outside the gene matches. The CDR3 spells CATRAGGNQETQYF. CDR3 coding DNA: TGTGCCACCAGAGCGGGGGGCAATCAAGAGACCCAGTACTTC.

The gene calls are TRBV11-1 and TRBJ2-7; maybe TRBD2 (7 bases). CDR1 is SGHAT, CDR2 FQDESV, per germline (reference sequence). V was pared by 8 bases and J by 2 bases, with 10 bases between. This CDR3 spans 12 amino acids. CDR3 sequence (DNA): TGTGCCAGCCGGGGGGCCACCTACGAGCAGTACGTC. It encodes CASRGATYEQYV.

This clonotype has a handful of counts. CDR3 DNA sequence: TGCAGCGTTGAGGGGGGGCGAGGGGTCACAGATACGCAGTATTTT. This codes for CSVEGGRGVTDTQYF. The V call is TRBV29-1, the J call TRBJ2-3, with TRBD2 as a possible D gene (7 bases). The CDR3 totals 15 residues. Germline CDR1 SQVTM, CDR2 ANQGSEA. V dropped 3 bases and J dropped 2 bases, with 15 bases sitting between them.

In its sample, this clonotype was seen a few times. This chain links TRBV9 with TRBJ1-1; D is undetermined. This CDR3 is built from 13 residues. Between the trimmed V and J ends, which lost 2 bases and 4 bases, there was a span of 9 bases. The V gene's germline CDR1 is SGDLS and CDR2 YYNGEE. The CDR3 loop reads CASSVFSGTEAFF. CDR3 in DNA: TGTGCCAGCAGCGTCTTTAGTGGCACTGAAGCTTTCTTT.

The V and J genes are TRBV7-9 and TRBJ2-6; D is undetermined. Germline V gene sequence: CDR1 SEHNR, CDR2 FQNEAQ (reference sequence). The CDR3 has 14 residues. Between the trimmed V and J ends, which lost 6 bases and 4 bases, there was a span of 10 bases. The CDR3 coding sequence is TGTGCCAGCAGGGCCGGTGCAGGGGCCAACGTCCTGACTTTC. Translation gives CASRAGAGANVLTF.